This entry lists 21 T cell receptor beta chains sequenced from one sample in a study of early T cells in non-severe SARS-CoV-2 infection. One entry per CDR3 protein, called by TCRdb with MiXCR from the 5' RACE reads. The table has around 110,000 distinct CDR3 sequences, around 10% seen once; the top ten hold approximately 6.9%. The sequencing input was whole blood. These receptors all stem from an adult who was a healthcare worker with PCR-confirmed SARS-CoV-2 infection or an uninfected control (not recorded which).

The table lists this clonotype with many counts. This CDR3 is CASSLTGTSNNQFF. DNA for the CDR3: TGTGCCAGCAGCTTAACCGGGACTAGTAATAATCAGTTCTTC. V is TRBV5-6 and J is TRBJ2-1; TRBD2 aligns across 8 bases. With V trimmed by 2 bases and J by 13 bases, 11 bases remained unmatched. The CDR3 runs 14 residues. CDR1 and CDR2 (germline): SGHDT, YYEEEE.

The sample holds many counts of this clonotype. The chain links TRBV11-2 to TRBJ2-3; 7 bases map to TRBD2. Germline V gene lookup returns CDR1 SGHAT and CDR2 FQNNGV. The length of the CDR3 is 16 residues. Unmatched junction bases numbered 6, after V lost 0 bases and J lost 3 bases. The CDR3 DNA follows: TGTGCCAGCAGCTTAGATCTTGGGAGGGCGACAGATACGCAGTATTTT. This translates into CASSLDLGRATDTQYF.

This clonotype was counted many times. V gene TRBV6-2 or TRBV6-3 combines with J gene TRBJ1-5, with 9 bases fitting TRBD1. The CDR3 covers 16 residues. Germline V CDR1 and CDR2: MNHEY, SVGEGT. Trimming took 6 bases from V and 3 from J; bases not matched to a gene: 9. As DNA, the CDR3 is TGTGCCAGCAGCAAGGGGACAGGGACTTTCAATCAGCCCCAGCATTTT. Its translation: CASSKGTGTFNQPQHF.

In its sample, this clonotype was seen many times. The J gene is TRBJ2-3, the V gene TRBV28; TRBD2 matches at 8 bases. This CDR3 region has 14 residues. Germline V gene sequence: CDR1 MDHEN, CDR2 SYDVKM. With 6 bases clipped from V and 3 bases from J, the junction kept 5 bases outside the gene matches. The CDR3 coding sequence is TGTGCCAGCAGCGGGGGGGGGATTACAGATACGCAGTATTTT. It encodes CASSGGGITDTQYF.

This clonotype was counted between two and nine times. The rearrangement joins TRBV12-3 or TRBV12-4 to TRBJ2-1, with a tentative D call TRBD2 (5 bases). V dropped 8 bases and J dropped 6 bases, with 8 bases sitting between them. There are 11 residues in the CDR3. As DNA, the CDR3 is TGTGCCAGCGACCGGGGCAATGAGCAGTTCTTC. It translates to CASDRGNEQFF.

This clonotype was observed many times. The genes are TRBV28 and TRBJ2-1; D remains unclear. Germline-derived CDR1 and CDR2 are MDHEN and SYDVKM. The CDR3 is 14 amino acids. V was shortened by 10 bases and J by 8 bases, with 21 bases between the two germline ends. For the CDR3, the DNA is TGTGCCACCAAATATATGACCTTTGAGGATGAGCAGTTCTTC. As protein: CATKYMTFEDEQFF.

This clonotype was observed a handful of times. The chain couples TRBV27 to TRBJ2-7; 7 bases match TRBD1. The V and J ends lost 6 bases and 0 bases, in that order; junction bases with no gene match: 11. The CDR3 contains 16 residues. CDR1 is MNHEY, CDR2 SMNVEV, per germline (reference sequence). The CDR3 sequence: CASSRDRIRVSYEQYF. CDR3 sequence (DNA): TGTGCCAGCAGCCGGGACAGAATCCGTGTCTCCTACGAGCAGTACTTC.

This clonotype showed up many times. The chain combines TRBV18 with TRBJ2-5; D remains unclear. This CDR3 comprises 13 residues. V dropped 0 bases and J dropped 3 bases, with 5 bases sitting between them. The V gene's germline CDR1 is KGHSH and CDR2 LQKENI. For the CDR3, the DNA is TGTGCCAGCTCACCACCCTTGAAAGAGACCCAGTACTTC. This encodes CASSPPLKETQYF.

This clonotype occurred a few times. CDR3 nucleotide sequence: TGTGCCAGCAGTTACGCGGCAGGGGTGGCCGAGCAGTACTTC. It codes for CASSYAAGVAEQYF. This chain joins TRBV6-2 or TRBV6-3 and TRBJ2-7, with a possible D match to TRBD1 (6 bases). The germline gives CDR1 MNHEY, CDR2 SVGEGT. Trimming shortened V by 2 bases and J by 6 bases, and 14 bases separated the two germline ends. The CDR3 length is 14 residues.

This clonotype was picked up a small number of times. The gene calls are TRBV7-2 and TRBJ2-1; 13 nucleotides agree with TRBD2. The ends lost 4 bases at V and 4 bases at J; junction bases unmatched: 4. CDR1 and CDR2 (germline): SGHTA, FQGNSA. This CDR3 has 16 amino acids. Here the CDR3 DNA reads TGTGCCAGCAGCTATAGGACTAGCGGGAGTTACAATGAGCAGTTCTTC. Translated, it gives CASSYRTSGSYNEQFF.

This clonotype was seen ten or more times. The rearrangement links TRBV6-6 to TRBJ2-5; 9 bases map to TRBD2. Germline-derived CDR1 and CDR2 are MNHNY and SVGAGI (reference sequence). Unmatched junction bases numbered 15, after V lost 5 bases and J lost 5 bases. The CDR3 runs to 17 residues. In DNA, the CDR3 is TGTGCCAGCAGTACCGGGATCAGACTAGCGGCCTTGGAGACCCAGTACTTC. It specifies CASSTGIRLAALETQYF.

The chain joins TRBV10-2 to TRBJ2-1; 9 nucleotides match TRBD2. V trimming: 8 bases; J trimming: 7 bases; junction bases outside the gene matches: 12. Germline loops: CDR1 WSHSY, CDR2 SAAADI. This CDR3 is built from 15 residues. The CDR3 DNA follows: TGCGCCAGCTTGGGGGCGGGAGGGCCTCGTAATGAGCAGTTCTTC. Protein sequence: CASLGAGGPRNEQFF.

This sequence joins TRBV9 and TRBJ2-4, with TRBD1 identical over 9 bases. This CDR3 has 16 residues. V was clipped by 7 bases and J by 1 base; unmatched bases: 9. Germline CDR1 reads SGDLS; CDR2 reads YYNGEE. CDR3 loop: CASSTGGDGAKNIQYF. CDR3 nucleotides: TGTGCCAGCTCAACAGGGGGCGATGGGGCCAAAAACATTCAGTACTTC. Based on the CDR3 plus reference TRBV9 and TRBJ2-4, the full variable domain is DSGVTQTPKHLITATGQRVTLRCSPRSGDLSVYWYQQSLDQGLQFLIQYYNGEERAKGNILERFSAQQFPDLHSELNLSSLELGDSALYFCASSTGGDGAKNIQYFGAGTRLSVL.

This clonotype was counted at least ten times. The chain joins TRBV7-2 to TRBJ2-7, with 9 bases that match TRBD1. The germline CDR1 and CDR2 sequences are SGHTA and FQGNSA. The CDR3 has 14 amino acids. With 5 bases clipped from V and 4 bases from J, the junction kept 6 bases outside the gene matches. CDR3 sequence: CASSKDRGGYEQYF. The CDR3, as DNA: TGTGCCAGCAGCAAGGACAGGGGAGGGTACGAGCAGTACTTC.

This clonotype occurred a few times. The CDR3 coding sequence is TGTGCCAGCAGCTGGACCGCCGGGGAGCTGTTTTTT. Translating gives CASSWTAGELFF. V gene TRBV7-9 combines with J gene TRBJ2-2; D is ambiguous. Trimming took off 4 bases at V and 6 bases at J, with 6 bases between the two ends. CDR3 size: 12 residues. Germline V lookup: CDR1 SEHNR, CDR2 FQNEAQ (reference sequence).

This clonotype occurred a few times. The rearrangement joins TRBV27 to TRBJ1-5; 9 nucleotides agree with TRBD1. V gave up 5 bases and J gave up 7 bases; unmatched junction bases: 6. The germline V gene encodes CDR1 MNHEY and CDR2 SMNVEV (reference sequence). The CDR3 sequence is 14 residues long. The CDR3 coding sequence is TGTGCCAGCAGTGCCGGGACAGGGCACCAGCCCCAGCATTTT. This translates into CASSAGTGHQPQHF.

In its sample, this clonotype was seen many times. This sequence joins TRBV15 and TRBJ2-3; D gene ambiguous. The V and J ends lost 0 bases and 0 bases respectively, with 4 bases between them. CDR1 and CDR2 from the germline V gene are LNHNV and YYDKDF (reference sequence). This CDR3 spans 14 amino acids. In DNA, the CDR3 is TGTGCCACCAGCAGAGAGGTTAGCACAGATACGCAGTATTTT. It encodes CATSREVSTDTQYF.

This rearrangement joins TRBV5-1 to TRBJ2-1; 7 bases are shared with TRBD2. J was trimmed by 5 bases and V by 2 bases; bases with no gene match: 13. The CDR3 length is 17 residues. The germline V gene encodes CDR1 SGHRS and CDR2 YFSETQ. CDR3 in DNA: TGCGCCAGCAGCTTTGAGTTGGGAAGCGGGGTAGACAATGAGCAGTTCTTC. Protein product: CASSFELGSGVDNEQFF.

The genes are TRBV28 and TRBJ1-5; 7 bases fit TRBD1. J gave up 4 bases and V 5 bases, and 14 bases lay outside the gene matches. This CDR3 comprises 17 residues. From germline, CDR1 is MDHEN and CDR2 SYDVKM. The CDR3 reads CASSPSGGRSRNQPQHF. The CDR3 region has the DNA TGTGCCAGCAGTCCCTCAGGGGGGCGGTCCCGAAATCAGCCCCAGCATTTT.

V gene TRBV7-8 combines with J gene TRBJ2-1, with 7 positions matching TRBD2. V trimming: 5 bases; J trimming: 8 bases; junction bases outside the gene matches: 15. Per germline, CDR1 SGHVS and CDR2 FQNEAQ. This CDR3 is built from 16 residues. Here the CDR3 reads CASSPHFASGVDEQFF. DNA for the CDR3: TGTGCCAGCAGCCCGCACTTTGCTAGCGGAGTGGATGAGCAGTTCTTC.

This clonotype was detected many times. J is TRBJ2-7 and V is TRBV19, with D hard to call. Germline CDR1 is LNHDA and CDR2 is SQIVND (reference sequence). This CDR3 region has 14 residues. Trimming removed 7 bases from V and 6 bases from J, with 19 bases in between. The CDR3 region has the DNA TGTGCCAGTACAGCAGAGTCATGGGTTGGCGAGCAGTACTTC. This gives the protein CASTAESWVGEQYF. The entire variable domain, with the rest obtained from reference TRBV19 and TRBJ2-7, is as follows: DGGITQSPKYLFRKEGQNVTLSCEQNLNHDAMYWYRQDPGQGLRLIYYSQIVNDFQKGDIAEGYSVSREKKESFPLTVTSAQKNPTAFYLCASTAESWVGEQYFGPGTRLTVT.